Listed below are T cell receptor beta chains from one sample, sequenced in a study of blood T cell repertoires in COVID-19. The assay was immunoSEQ multiplex PCR, and TCRdb's table has in-frame clones only and misses some. Among about 98,000 clones listed, approximately 80% were seen once. The source material was peripheral blood. The receptors stem from a human donor in a cohort sampled during active COVID-19. Each CDR3 is given with its conserved first and last residue. The order of the fields is clone size, D gene, J gene, V gene, CDR3 protein, CDR3 DNA. D genes are given only for firm matches. Clone size appears in some rows only: once, few, many, or a class for an expanded clone.

size: -; D: -; J: TRBJ1-5; V: TRBV28; CDR3: CASGGVRQGLTQPQHF; DNA: TGTGCCAGCGGGGGGGTCCGGCAGGGGTTAACTCAGCCCCAGCATTTT
size: -; D: TRBD1; J: TRBJ1-2; V: TRBV19; CDR3: CASSIGRDSFYGYTF; DNA: TGTGCCAGTAGTATAGGCCGGGACAGCTTCTATGGCTACACCTTC
size: -; D: TRBD1; J: TRBJ2-1; V: TRBV3-1/TRBV3-2; CDR3: CASSQDRGTGIF; DNA: TGTGCCAGCAGCCAAGACAGGGGGACAGGAATCTTC
size: -; D: -; J: TRBJ1-2; V: TRBV7-9; CDR3: CASSLDPGAGYGYTF; DNA: TGTGCCAGCAGCTTAGATCCAGGGGCCGGCTATGGCTACACCTTC
size: -; D: TRBD2; J: TRBJ2-3; V: TRBV10-3; CDR3: CAISGGLALTDTQYF; DNA: TGTGCCATCAGTGGAGGACTAGCCCTCACAGATACGCAGTATTTT
size: once; D: TRBD1; J: TRBJ2-1; V: TRBV7-2; CDR3: CASSSRQGVAYNEQFF; DNA: TGTGCCAGCAGCTCCAGACAGGGGGTGGCCTACAATGAGCAGTTCTTC
size: few; D: -; J: TRBJ1-1; V: TRBV20-1; CDR3: CSASKGMNTEAFF; DNA: TGCAGTGCTAGTAAGGGGATGAACACTGAAGCTTTCTTT
size: -; D: TRBD1; J: TRBJ1-3; V: TRBV4-2; CDR3: CASSFGQGNSGNTIYF; DNA: TGTGCCAGCAGCTTTGGACAGGGGAACTCTGGAAACACCATATATTTT
size: once; D: TRBD1; J: TRBJ1-2; V: TRBV5-1; CDR3: CASSLSQGLDYGYTF; DNA: TGCGCCAGCAGCTTGTCACAGGGGCTGGACTATGGCTACACCTTC
size: -; D: TRBD2; J: TRBJ2-1; V: TRBV19; CDR3: CASSTTSGGVNEQFF; DNA: TGTGCCAGTAGTACGACTAGCGGGGGGGTAAATGAGCAGTTCTTC
size: -; D: -; J: TRBJ2-3; V: TRBV7-9; CDR3: CASSSVDTQYF; DNA: TGTGCCAGCAGCTCTGTAGATACGCAGTATTTT
size: once; D: -; J: TRBJ2-3; V: TRBV10-2; CDR3: CASSVELASTDTQYF; DNA: TGCGCCAGCAGTGTGGAACTAGCTAGCACAGATACGCAGTATTTT
size: once; D: -; J: TRBJ1-6; V: TRBV15; CDR3: CATSRDISPLHF; DNA: TGTGCCACCAGCAGAGACATTTCACCCCTCCACTTT
size: -; D: -; J: TRBJ1-4; V: TRBV18; CDR3: CASSPGEGANEKLFF; DNA: TGTGCCAGCTCACCCGGCGAGGGGGCTAATGAAAAACTGTTTTTT
size: -; D: -; J: TRBJ2-1; V: TRBV7-2; CDR3: CASSDRDMWNEQFF; DNA: TGTGCCAGCAGCGACCGGGACATGTGGAATGAGCAGTTCTTC
size: many; D: -; J: TRBJ1-2; V: TRBV4-1; CDR3: CASSPGQGYSTNYGYTF; DNA: TGCGCCAGCAGCCCGGGGCAGGGGTATTCTACTAACTATGGCTACACCTTC
size: few; D: -; J: TRBJ2-1; V: TRBV14; CDR3: CASSKIPRRWDNEQFF; DNA: TGTGCCAGCAGCAAGATTCCGAGGAGGTGGGACAATGAGCAGTTCTTC
size: -; D: TRBD1; J: TRBJ2-3; V: TRBV7-2; CDR3: CASSVLGQGIADTQYF; DNA: TGTGCCAGCAGCGTTTTAGGACAGGGAATCGCAGATACGCAGTATTTT
size: -; D: TRBD2; J: TRBJ2-4; V: TRBV27; CDR3: CASSAAGLAGLTAKNIQYF; DNA: TGTGCCAGCAGTGCGGCGGGACTAGCGGGGTTGACGGCCAAAAACATTCAGTACTTC
size: -; D: -; J: TRBJ1-6; V: TRBV29-1; CDR3: CSAHFAVIDSPLHF; DNA: TGCAGCGCCCATTTTGCGGTTATTGATTCACCCCTCCACTTT
size: -; D: TRBD2; J: TRBJ2-3; V: TRBV6-1; CDR3: CASSGVSGGLLGTDTQYF; DNA: TGTGCCAGCAGTGGTGTTAGCGGGGGCCTCTTGGGGACAGATACGCAGTATTTT
size: -; D: TRBD1; J: TRBJ1-4; V: TRBV28; CDR3: CASSKEGAGNEKLFF; DNA: TGTGCCAGCAGTAAGGAGGGGGCGGGGAATGAAAAACTGTTTTTT
size: few; D: TRBD2; J: TRBJ2-2; V: TRBV9; CDR3: CASSGRSLAGAGELFF; DNA: TGTGCCAGCAGCGGTAGGAGCCTAGCGGGGGCCGGGGAGCTGTTTTTT
size: -; D: TRBD1; J: TRBJ2-1; V: TRBV3-1/TRBV3-2; CDR3: CASSARQGVNEQFF; DNA: TGTGCCAGCAGCGCCCGACAGGGTGTTAATGAGCAGTTCTTC
size: -; D: TRBD1; J: TRBJ2-2; V: TRBV19; CDR3: CASSSWDRGDTGELFF; DNA: TGTGCCAGTAGTTCCTGGGACAGGGGCGACACCGGGGAGCTGTTTTTT
size: -; D: -; J: TRBJ1-1; V: TRBV4-3; CDR3: CASSQNRENTEAFF; DNA: TGCGCCAGCAGCCAAAACAGGGAGAACACTGAAGCTTTCTTT
size: -; D: TRBD1; J: TRBJ2-2; V: TRBV4-1; CDR3: CASSRGTVNTGELFF; DNA: TGCGCCAGCAGCCGGGGGACAGTCAACACCGGGGAGCTGTTTTTT
size: -; D: -; J: TRBJ2-7; V: TRBV3-1/TRBV3-2; CDR3: CASSRTSNEQYF; DNA: TGTGCCAGCAGCCGGACTTCTAACGAGCAGTACTTC
size: -; D: TRBD1; J: TRBJ1-1; V: TRBV9; CDR3: CARWRGQAEAFF; DNA: TGTGCCCGTTGGAGGGGGCAGGCTGAAGCTTTCTTT
size: -; D: TRBD1; J: TRBJ1-2; V: TRBV3-1/TRBV3-2; CDR3: CASSQDWGQGVYGYTF; DNA: TGTGCCAGCAGCCAAGATTGGGGACAGGGCGTTTATGGCTACACCTTC
size: -; D: -; J: TRBJ1-4; V: TRBV29-1; CDR3: CSVDGGTFNEKLFF; DNA: TGCAGCGTTGATGGGGGGACTTTTAATGAAAAACTGTTTTTT
size: -; D: -; J: TRBJ1-1; V: TRBV6-5; CDR3: CASSYSGHPGTEAFF; DNA: TGTGCCAGCAGTTACTCAGGACACCCAGGTACCGAAGCTTTCTTT
size: -; D: -; J: TRBJ1-5; V: TRBV3-1/TRBV3-2; CDR3: CASSPERGNQPQHF; DNA: TGTGCCAGCAGCCCAGAAAGAGGGAATCAGCCCCAGCATTTT
size: once; D: TRBD2; J: TRBJ2-1; V: TRBV6-2/TRBV6-3; CDR3: CASSFGTSGGSEQFF; DNA: TGTGCCAGCAGTTTCGGGACTAGCGGGGGTAGTGAGCAGTTCTTC
size: -; D: -; J: TRBJ2-1; V: TRBV28; CDR3: CASSQLTGSPGYNEQFF; DNA: TGTGCCAGCAGCCAATTAACAGGGTCTCCTGGCTACAATGAGCAGTTCTTC
size: -; D: -; J: TRBJ2-3; V: TRBV9; CDR3: CASSVASLTDTQYF; DNA: TGTGCCAGCAGCGTAGCTTCCCTCACAGATACGCAGTATTTT
size: -; D: TRBD1; J: TRBJ2-1; V: TRBV7-9; CDR3: CASSRGQATYNEQFF; DNA: TGTGCCAGCAGCCGGGGACAGGCTACCTACAATGAGCAGTTCTTC
size: -; D: -; J: TRBJ1-6; V: TRBV6-1; CDR3: CASSERGGVGSPLHF; DNA: TGTGCCAGCAGTGAAAGGGGGGGAGTAGGGTCACCCCTCCACTTT
size: -; D: TRBD1; J: TRBJ2-3; V: TRBV19; CDR3: CASSDRVYTQYF; DNA: TGTGCCAGTAGTGACAGGGTTTATACGCAGTATTTT
size: -; D: TRBD1; J: TRBJ2-3; V: TRBV5-1; CDR3: CASGQGYTDTQYF; DNA: TGCGCCAGTGGACAGGGGTACACAGATACGCAGTATTTT
size: -; D: TRBD1; J: TRBJ1-6; V: TRBV10-3; CDR3: CATAGTGSNSPLHF; DNA: TGTGCCACGGCCGGGACAGGGTCGAATTCACCCCTCCACTTT
size: -; D: -; J: TRBJ2-5; V: TRBV3-1/TRBV3-2; CDR3: CASSLKETQYF; DNA: TGTGCCAGCAGCCTTAAAGAGACCCAGTACTTC
size: -; D: -; J: TRBJ1-4; V: TRBV2; CDR3: CASSLIQTNEKLFF; DNA: TGTGCCAGCAGTTTAATACAGACTAATGAAAAACTGTTTTTT
size: -; D: TRBD2; J: TRBJ2-5; V: TRBV3-1/TRBV3-2; CDR3: CASSQASGGLETQYF; DNA: TGTGCCAGCAGCCAAGCAAGCGGGGGGCTAGAGACCCAGTACTTC
size: once; D: TRBD1; J: TRBJ1-1; V: TRBV7-9; CDR3: CASSFTTGGTEAFF; DNA: TGTGCCAGCAGCTTTACTACAGGGGGCACTGAAGCTTTCTTT
size: -; D: TRBD2; J: TRBJ2-1; V: TRBV4-2; CDR3: CASSHGGADDNEQFF; DNA: TGTGCCAGCAGCCACGGGGGGGCCGATGACAATGAGCAGTTCTTC
size: -; D: -; J: TRBJ1-2; V: TRBV12-3/TRBV12-4; CDR3: CASSSVPNYGYTF; DNA: TGTGCCAGCAGTTCAGTGCCTAACTATGGCTACACCTTC
size: -; D: -; J: TRBJ1-2; V: TRBV5-1; CDR3: CASSVRVDYGYTF; DNA: TGCGCCAGCAGTGTTCGGGTAGACTATGGCTACACCTTC
size: -; D: TRBD1; J: TRBJ1-2; V: TRBV10-3; CDR3: CAISESGGQARGYTF; DNA: TGTGCCATCAGTGAGTCGGGGGGACAGGCGCGTGGCTACACCTTC
size: -; D: TRBD2; J: TRBJ2-3; V: TRBV7-2; CDR3: CASTPISGVPDTQYF; DNA: TGTGCCAGCACTCCGATTAGCGGGGTCCCAGATACGCAGTATTTT
size: -; D: -; J: TRBJ1-1; V: TRBV14; CDR3: CASSQDRVTEAFF; DNA: TGTGCCAGCAGCCAAGACAGGGTCACTGAAGCTTTCTTT
size: -; D: -; J: TRBJ1-3; V: TRBV5-6; CDR3: CASSLGQVNGIFSGNTIYF; DNA: TGTGCCAGCAGCTTGGGGCAGGTTAACGGAATCTTCTCTGGAAACACCATATATTTT